The rows below give T cell receptor beta chains drawn from one sample of a study of shared clonotypes between healthy human individuals. Sequenced by immunoSEQ multiplex PCR; TCRdb stores in-frame clones only, minus some. The sample holds roughly 300,000 clones, 87% seen once. What was sequenced was memory CD8+ T cells sorted from blood. The receptors derive from a man younger than 35 in good health. The CDR3 runs from the conserved cysteine through the conserved F or W. The D gene is left open where the match is weak. Some rows have no size entry. The others give once, few or many, or a class for an expanded clone.

>.|TRBV6-5|.|TRBJ2-2
CASSWRSPHTGELFF
TGTGCCAGCAGTTGGCGCAGTCCCCACACCGGGGAGCTGTTTTTT
>.|TRBV7-9|.|TRBJ2-6
CASSLQGRAGSGANVLTF
TGTGCCAGCAGCTTACAGGGCAGGGCCGGGAGTGGGGCCAACGTCCTGACTTTC
>.|TRBV5-6|.|TRBJ2-5
CASSLGAGEETQYF
TGTGCCAGCAGCTTGGGGGCAGGGGAGGAGACCCAGTACTTC
>once|TRBV27|.|TRBJ1-5
CAMVRGWRGNQPQHF
TGTGCCATGGTCCGGGGATGGCGAGGCAATCAGCCCCAGCATTTT
>.|TRBV30|TRBD1|TRBJ2-3
CAWTSTGTGGADTQYF
TGTGCCTGGACCTCAACCGGGACAGGGGGCGCAGATACGCAGTATTTT
>.|TRBV6-1|.|TRBJ2-3
CASAQGGFSTDTQYF
TGTGCCAGCGCCCAGGGGGGCTTTAGCACAGATACGCAGTATTTT
>.|TRBV4-2|TRBD1|TRBJ1-5
CASSLEDRGQRQPQHF
TGTGCCAGCAGCCTGGAAGACAGGGGGCAGCGGCAGCCCCAGCATTTT
>.|TRBV5-6|.|TRBJ2-7
CASRQAGAAYEQYF
TGTGCCAGCAGACAGGCGGGGGCGGCCTACGAGCAGTACTTC
>.|TRBV25-1|.|TRBJ1-4
CASSEYLGGYEKLFF
TGTGCCAGCAGTGAATATCTGGGGGGATATGAAAAACTGTTTTTT
>.|TRBV5-8|.|TRBJ1-1
CASSLAGGRDSDTEAFF
TGTGCCAGCAGCTTGGCCGGGGGCAGGGATAGCGACACTGAAGCTTTCTTT
>.|TRBV7-9|.|TRBJ2-7
CASSSTTQGSSYEQYF
TGTGCCAGCAGCTCCACTACCCAAGGAAGCTCCTACGAGCAGTACTTC
>.|TRBV7-9|TRBD2|TRBJ2-1
CASSPPFGTSGTNEQFF
TGTGCCAGCAGCCCCCCTTTTGGGACTAGCGGGACCAATGAGCAGTTCTTC
>.|TRBV7-9|.|TRBJ2-1
CASSLALGQQNEQFF
TGTGCCAGCAGCTTAGCCCTAGGACAGCAAAATGAGCAGTTCTTC
>once|TRBV2|TRBD2|TRBJ2-7
CASSEAAGRGYEQYF
TGTGCCAGCAGTGAAGCGGCGGGGAGGGGATACGAGCAGTACTTC
>.|TRBV4-1|.|TRBJ2-3
CASSQVSGISTDTQYF
TGCGCCAGCAGCCAAGTATCCGGGATCAGCACAGATACGCAGTATTTT
>.|TRBV6-1|.|TRBJ1-5
CASKGRGDQPQHF
TGTGCCAGCAAAGGAAGAGGGGATCAGCCCCAGCATTTT
>.|TRBV6-5|TRBD2|TRBJ2-5
CASSSQGGETQYF
TGTGCCAGCAGTTCCCAGGGAGGGGAGACCCAGTACTTC
>.|TRBV7-6|TRBD2|TRBJ2-5
CASSWLAEQETQYF
TGTGCCAGCAGTTGGCTAGCGGAACAAGAGACCCAGTACTTC
>.|TRBV7-9|TRBD1|TRBJ1-1
CASSPVTGAEAFF
TGTGCCAGCAGCCCCGTGACAGGGGCTGAAGCTTTCTTT
>.|TRBV7-9|.|TRBJ1-1
CASRSPGPLNTEAFF
TGTGCCAGCAGGTCACCGGGACCCCTGAACACTGAAGCTTTCTTT
>.|TRBV7-9|.|TRBJ2-7
CASSLGGQSYEQYF
TGTGCCAGCAGCTTAGGAGGACAGTCCTACGAGCAGTACTTC
>.|TRBV9|.|TRBJ2-3
CASSSGVGAGTDTQYF
TGTGCCAGCAGTAGTGGAGTCGGGGCAGGCACAGATACGCAGTATTTT
>.|TRBV6-1|.|TRBJ2-1
CASSDQGLAQSQFF
TGTGCCAGCAGTGACCAAGGGCTAGCCCAGTCCCAGTTCTTC
>.|TRBV4-1|.|TRBJ2-2
CASSQAFTNTGELFF
TGCGCCAGCAGCCAAGCATTCACGAACACCGGGGAGCTGTTTTTT
>.|TRBV4-1|.|TRBJ1-5
CASSQFPGNNQPQHF
TGCGCCAGCAGCCAGTTCCCGGGGAACAATCAGCCCCAGCATTTT
>.|TRBV7-9|.|TRBJ1-4
CASSLYVAGDEKLFF
TGTGCCAGCAGCTTATACGTGGCCGGGGATGAAAAACTGTTTTTT
>.|TRBV19|.|TRBJ2-1
CASSISFEQFF
TGTGCCAGTAGTATTTCCTTCGAGCAGTTCTTC
>.|TRBV2|TRBD1|TRBJ1-1
CARTGQTLNTEAFF
TGTGCCAGAACGGGACAGACCCTGAACACTGAAGCTTTCTTT
>.|TRBV2|.|TRBJ2-7
CASSVGFSSYEQYF
TGTGCCAGCAGTGTTGGGTTTAGCTCCTACGAGCAGTACTTC
>.|TRBV5-6|TRBD2|TRBJ2-1
CASSFEVLAGGNHNEQFF
TGTGCCAGCAGCTTTGAAGTACTAGCGGGAGGGAACCACAATGAGCAGTTCTTC
>few|TRBV6-1|.|TRBJ2-1
CASSDLGTGHARGPYNEQFF
TGTGCCAGCAGTGATTTGGGGACGGGTCATGCGCGGGGGCCTTACAATGAGCAGTTCTTC
>.|TRBV2|.|TRBJ1-6
CASSVRGIYSYNSPLHF
TGTGCCAGCAGTGTTCGTGGCATTTACTCCTATAATTCACCCCTCCACTTT
>.|TRBV4-3|.|TRBJ2-4
CASSQDLGVGAKNIQYF
TGCGCCAGCAGCCAAGATCTAGGGGTTGGAGCCAAAAACATTCAGTACTTC
>few|TRBV29-1|.|TRBJ2-3
CSVEGLMTDTQYF
TGCAGCGTTGAAGGGCTGATGACAGATACGCAGTATTTT
>.|TRBV29-1|.|TRBJ2-1
CSVHEGGYNEQFF
TGCAGCGTTCACGAGGGGGGGTACAATGAGCAGTTCTTC
>.|TRBV5-1|.|TRBJ1-6
CASSTGTEISPLHF
TGCGCCAGCAGCACCGGGACGGAGATTTCACCCCTCCACTTT
>.|TRBV27|TRBD2|TRBJ2-2
CASSLILAGGSTGELFF
TGTGCCAGCAGTTTAATCCTAGCGGGAGGTTCCACCGGGGAGCTGTTTTTT
>.|TRBV6-1|.|TRBJ1-1
CAGQTGDLTEAFF
TGTGCCGGACAGACAGGTGACTTAACTGAAGCTTTCTTT
>.|TRBV14|.|TRBJ1-1
CASSRVRSTEAFF
TGTGCCAGCAGCCGAGTCCGATCCACTGAAGCTTTCTTT
>.|TRBV5-1|TRBD2|TRBJ2-5
CASRRTSGRTVGETQYF
TGCGCCAGCAGGCGGACTAGCGGGAGGACAGTGGGAGAGACCCAGTACTTC
>.|TRBV5-1|.|TRBJ2-1
CASSPHGGSYNEQFF
TGCGCCAGCAGCCCCCATGGGGGGTCGTACAATGAGCAGTTCTTC
>.|TRBV5-1|TRBD2|TRBJ2-7
CASRSIAGGLGAYEQYF
TGCGCCAGCAGGTCTATCGCGGGGGGCCTCGGGGCCTACGAGCAGTACTTC
>.|TRBV4-3|TRBD1|TRBJ2-1
CASSQARQGYNEQFF
TGCGCCAGCAGCCAAGCTCGACAGGGCTACAATGAGCAGTTCTTC
>.|TRBV27|TRBD1|TRBJ2-7
CASGFTGTGGEQYF
TGTGCCAGCGGTTTTACCGGGACAGGGGGCGAGCAGTACTTC
>.|TRBV28|.|TRBJ2-1
CASSLGGPYNEQFF
TGTGCCAGCAGCTTGGGGGGCCCCTACAATGAGCAGTTCTTC
>.|TRBV2|TRBD1|TRBJ1-1
CATRDRGYTEAFF
TGTGCCACCAGGGACAGGGGATACACTGAAGCTTTCTTT
>.|TRBV6-1|.|TRBJ2-1
CASSDSSPGIRSSYNEQFF
TGTGCCAGCAGTGACAGTTCGCCGGGGATCCGGAGCTCCTACAATGAGCAGTTCTTC
>once|TRBV27|.|TRBJ2-7
CASSLPGAYEQYF
TGTGCCAGCAGTCTGCCCGGGGCCTACGAGCAGTACTTC
>.|TRBV7-9|TRBD1|TRBJ2-2
CASSPPGQGWAGELFF
TGTGCCAGCAGCCCGCCGGGACAGGGGTGGGCCGGGGAGCTGTTTTTT
>.|TRBV5-6|TRBD2|TRBJ2-7
CASSLSRREYPGVWYF
TGTGCCAGCAGCTTGAGTAGGCGGGAGTACCCCGGGGTATGGTACTTC
>.|TRBV11-2|.|TRBJ2-7
CASRLSSYEQYF
TGTGCCAGCAGATTGTCCTCCTACGAGCAGTACTTC
>once|TRBV5-4|.|TRBJ2-7
CASSLDPDSPYEQYF
TGTGCCAGCAGCTTGGACCCGGACAGTCCCTACGAGCAGTACTTC
>.|TRBV2|.|TRBJ2-5
CASRDGQLQETQYF
TGTGCCAGCAGGGATGGACAGCTCCAAGAGACCCAGTACTTC
>.|TRBV30|.|TRBJ2-3
CAWSVLGITDTQYF
TGTGCCTGGAGTGTATTGGGGATCACAGATACGCAGTATTTT
>.|TRBV11-2|.|TRBJ2-3
CASRGSQSTDTQYF
TGTGCCAGCAGGGGGTCCCAAAGCACAGATACGCAGTATTTT
>.|TRBV30|TRBD2|TRBJ2-1
CACRELGLANEQFF
TGTGCCTGTCGGGAATTGGGACTAGCAAATGAGCAGTTCTTC
>.|TRBV5-1|TRBD2|TRBJ2-1
CASSGRESSYNEQFF
TGCGCCAGCAGCGGGCGGGAGAGCTCCTACAATGAGCAGTTCTTC